One sample yielded the 6 T cell receptor beta chains listed below, sequenced in a study of T-cell memory formation after mild COVID-19. TCRdb called the 5' RACE reads again in MiXCR, with one record for every CDR3 protein. The table records roughly 200,000 distinct CDR3 sequences, roughly 17% of them present only once. Sequenced input: PBMCs or a T cell subset sorted from them (not recorded which). These receptors were collected from an adult woman who had mild COVID-19 (a few samples of this study predate the infection). Cell type and time point are not known.

In its sample, this clonotype was seen a few times. This sequence joins TRBV2 and TRBJ2-7; D gene uncertain. The V gene's germline CDR1 is SNHLY and CDR2 FYNNEI. V was cut by 3 bases and J by 4 bases, with 13 bases left in between. This CDR3 is built from 14 residues. The CDR3 spells CASSDVFPGYEQYF. DNA of the CDR3: TGTGCCAGCAGTGACGTCTTCCCTGGGTACGAGCAGTACTTC.

This clonotype was counted only a few times. The V gene is TRBV12-3 or TRBV12-4, the J gene TRBJ2-3, with TRBD2 matching over 8 bases. The CDR3 has 16 residues. V lost 5 bases, J lost 3 bases, and 10 bases stayed unmatched. CDR3 protein: CASSTTRSGRTDTQYF. The CDR3 bases are TGTGCCAGCAGTACCACACGAAGCGGGAGAACAGATACGCAGTATTTT.

This clonotype was recorded a few times. The chain links TRBV20-1 to TRBJ2-1, with TRBD1 matching over 9 bases. The CDR3 spans 16 residues. The V and J ends lost 0 bases and 1 base, in that order; junction bases with no gene match: 4. The germline V gene encodes CDR1 DFQATT and CDR2 SNEGSKA (reference sequence). CDR3 bases: TGCAGTGCTAGAGATCCTGGACAGGGGTCCTACAATGAGCAGTTCTTC. It encodes CSARDPGQGSYNEQFF.

The chain employs TRBV6-5 and TRBJ1-6; D perhaps matches TRBD1 (6 bases). The length of the CDR3 is 16 residues. The ends were cut back, 0 bases at V and 10 bases at J, with 16 bases in the middle. Per the germline V gene, CDR1 is MNHEY and CDR2 is SVGAGI. CDR3 in DNA: TGTGCCAGCAGTTACTCGTGGGCAGGAGGGGGATCACCCCTCCACTTT. Translating gives CASSYSWAGGGSPLHF.

The chain joins TRBV14 to TRBJ2-7, with D hard to call. Per the germline V gene, CDR1 is SGHDN and CDR2 is FVKESK. This CDR3 comprises 14 residues. V was pared by 2 bases and J by 1 base, with 9 bases between. Here the CDR3 DNA reads TGTGCCAGCAGCCAACTGTACAGTTCCTACGAGCAGTACTTC. It specifies CASSQLYSSYEQYF.

This clonotype appeared a few times. The V call is TRBV7-8, the J call TRBJ2-1; TRBD2 might be the D (6 bases). The length of the CDR3 is 16 residues. The V and J ends lost 3 bases and 5 bases respectively, with 17 bases between them. Germline CDR1 and CDR2: SGHVS and FQNEAQ. As DNA, the CDR3 is TGTGCCAGCAGCTTCTTAGGGGACTTGGCTCACAATGAGCAGTTCTTC. This encodes CASSFLGDLAHNEQFF.